One and the same sample provided the 8 T cell receptor beta chains below, sequenced in a study of blood T cell repertoires in COVID-19. This table comes from immunoSEQ multiplex PCR, and its TCRdb copy is limited to in-frame clones, with some not included. The repertoire holds about 200,000 clones, around 85% seen once, with 7.9% in the top ten. The sequencing sample was made of peripheral blood. The receptors shown here come from a woman older than 75 with acute or convalescent COVID-19.

This rearrangement joins TRBV25-1 to TRBJ2-3, with 7 nucleotides matching TRBD2. Germline CDR1 reads MGHDK; CDR2 reads SYGVNS. J was trimmed by 2 bases and V by 8 bases; bases with no gene match: 4. The CDR3 loop spans 13 amino acids. Here the CDR3 DNA reads TGTGCCAGCGGGAGGGACGCCACAGATACGCAGTATTTT. Its translation is CASGRDATDTQYF.

A single count supports this clone. The rearrangement links TRBV19 to TRBJ1-6; 8 nucleotides line up with TRBD1. The germline CDR1 and CDR2 sequences are LNHDA and SQIVND (reference sequence). The CDR3 has 17 residues. Losses at the gene ends were 9 bases for V and 0 bases for J; bases not matched to a gene: 10. The CDR3 protein is CASVGQGTSSYNSPLHF. The CDR3 coding sequence is TGTGCCAGCGTCGGACAGGGTACTAGCTCCTATAATTCACCCCTCCACTTT.

V is TRBV5-1 and J is TRBJ2-3; D is perhaps TRBD2 (5 bases). Trimming removed 0 bases from V and 5 bases from J, with 13 bases in between. Germline V gene data show CDR1 as SGHRS and CDR2 as YFSETQ. This CDR3 has 15 residues. In DNA, the CDR3 is TGCGCCAGCAGCTTGGAGGCGTCGGCGGGAGATACGCAGTATTTT. It translates to CASSLEASAGDTQYF.

The genes are TRBV19 and TRBJ1-1; 8 nucleotides match TRBD1. CDR1 LNHDA and CDR2 SQIVND come from the germline V gene (reference sequence). The CDR3 is made up of 16 amino acids. The trim removed 6 bases at V and 0 bases at J, leaving 9 bases unmatched. CDR3: CASRTGTGLLNTEAFF. In DNA, the CDR3 is TGTGCCAGTAGGACCGGGACAGGACTCTTGAACACTGAAGCTTTCTTT. Variable domain in full (rest from reference TRBV19 and TRBJ1-1): DGGITQSPKYLFRKEGQNVTLSCEQNLNHDAMYWYRQDPGQGLRLIYYSQIVNDFQKGDIAEGYSVSREKKESFPLTVTSAQKNPTAFYLCASRTGTGLLNTEAFFGQGTRLTVV.

The chain links TRBV4-1 to TRBJ2-7; TRBD1 aligns across 9 bases. Unmatched junction bases numbered 15, after V lost 0 bases and J lost 3 bases. CDR1 and CDR2 (germline): MGHRA, YSYEKL. The CDR3 has 19 residues. For the CDR3, the DNA is TGCGCCAGCAGCCAAGATTACAGGGGGCTCTTTAATCCAGGCTACGAGCAGTACTTC. Its translation: CASSQDYRGLFNPGYEQYF.

This clone was seen more than once but under ten times. The CDR3 bases are TGCAGCGCGGACAGGGGTGGCCAAGAGACCCAGTACTTC. Amino acids: CSADRGGQETQYF. This chain connects TRBV29-1 to TRBJ2-5; 9 bases match TRBD1. The CDR3 has 13 residues. Trimming took 7 bases from V and 1 from J; bases not matched to a gene: 4. CDR1 and CDR2 from the germline V gene are SQVTM and ANQGSEA.

This chain links TRBV6-2 or TRBV6-3 with TRBJ2-4, with D possibly matching TRBD2 (5 bases). The germline V gene has CDR1 MNHEY and CDR2 SVGEGT. The V gene lost 4 bases and the J gene lost 8 bases, with 6 bases spanning the gap. This CDR3 has 11 amino acids. DNA for the CDR3: TGTGCCAGCAGTTTGCGGGACATTCAGTACTTC. This encodes CASSLRDIQYF.

The V call is TRBV19, the J call TRBJ2-3, with 13 bases fitting TRBD2. CDR1 and CDR2 (germline): LNHDA, SQIVND (reference sequence). This CDR3 spans 20 amino acids. V lost 5 bases to trimming and J lost 0 bases; unmatched junction nucleotides: 14. The chain's CDR3 is CASSPRGTSGARGSTDTQYF. The CDR3, as DNA: TGTGCCAGTAGTCCCCGGGGGACTAGCGGGGCCCGAGGTAGCACAGATACGCAGTATTTT.